The rows below give T cell receptor beta chains drawn from one sample of a study of OX40 agonist ivuxolimab in advanced cancers. Using immunoSEQ multiplex PCR, the repertoire was profiled, and TCRdb retains in-frame clones only, with some absent. The table lists 29,000 or so clones, approximately 90% of them singletons. Sequences were derived from CD4+ or CD8+ T cells sorted from blood, sampled in a trial of the OX40 agonist ivuxolimab. The source of these receptors is an adult with an advanced solid tumor such as melanoma, head and neck, liver or kidney cancer. The CDR3 runs from the conserved cysteine through the conserved F or W. The D gene is left open where the match is weak. Part of the rows lack a size; the others show once, few, many or a class for expanded clones.

size	length	V	J	D	CDR3	DNA
.	14	TRBV11-2	TRBJ1-3	.	CASSLDPSGNTIYF	TGTGCCAGCAGCTTAGACCCATCCGGAAACACCATATATTTT
.	14	TRBV4-3	TRBJ1-1	TRBD1	CASSLDRGNTEAFF	TGCGCCAGCAGCCTCGACAGGGGAAACACTGAAGCTTTCTTT
.	15	TRBV19	TRBJ2-7	.	CASSPVTGASYEQYF	TGTGCCAGTAGTCCTGTCACAGGAGCCTCCTACGAGCAGTACTTC
.	14	TRBV19	TRBJ1-1	TRBD1	CASTAAGGNTEAFF	TGTGCCAGTACCGCGGCAGGGGGAAACACTGAAGCTTTCTTT
.	14	TRBV5-4	TRBJ2-7	TRBD1	CASSLETGTYEQYF	TGTGCCAGCAGCTTGGAGACAGGGACCTACGAGCAGTACTTC
.	14	TRBV5-6	TRBJ1-2	.	CASSLDRAFYGYTF	TGTGCCAGCAGCTTGGACAGGGCCTTCTATGGCTACACCTTC
.	13	TRBV2	TRBJ1-1	.	CASSEARGIEAFF	TGTGCCAGCAGTGAAGCGCGGGGAATTGAAGCTTTCTTT
.	13	TRBV27	TRBJ1-5	.	CASSLGVSQPQHF	TGTGCCAGCAGCTTAGGGGTTAGTCAGCCCCAGCATTTT
.	15	TRBV7-8	TRBJ2-1	TRBD1	CASSGQGKFLDEQFF	TGTGCCAGCTCTGGACAGGGCAAATTTTTAGATGAGCAGTTCTTC
once	15	TRBV7-3	TRBJ1-5	.	CASSLTGGSNQPQHF	TGTGCCAGCAGCTTAACGGGGGGTAGCAATCAGCCCCAGCATTTT
.	16	TRBV15	TRBJ2-1	TRBD1	CATSSLQDRGLDEQFF	TGTGCCACCAGCAGCCTTCAGGACAGGGGCCTGGATGAGCAGTTCTTC
.	15	TRBV27	TRBJ2-3	.	CASSLFGGVTDTQYF	TGTGCCAGCAGTTTATTCGGAGGGGTCACAGATACGCAGTATTTT
.	16	TRBV15	TRBJ2-1	TRBD2	CATSTISGRASHEQFF	TGTGCCACCAGCACCATTAGCGGGAGGGCAAGTCATGAGCAGTTCTTC